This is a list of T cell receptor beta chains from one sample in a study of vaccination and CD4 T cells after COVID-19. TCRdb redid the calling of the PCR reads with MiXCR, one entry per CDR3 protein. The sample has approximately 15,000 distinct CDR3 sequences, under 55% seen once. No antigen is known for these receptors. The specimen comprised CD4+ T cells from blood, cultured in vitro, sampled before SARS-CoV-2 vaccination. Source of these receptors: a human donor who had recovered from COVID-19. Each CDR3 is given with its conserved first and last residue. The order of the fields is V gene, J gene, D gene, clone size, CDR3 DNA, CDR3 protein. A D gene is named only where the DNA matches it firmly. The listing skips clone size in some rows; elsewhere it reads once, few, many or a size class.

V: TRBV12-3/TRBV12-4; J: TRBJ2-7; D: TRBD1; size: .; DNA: TGTGCCAGCAGTTCGACCCACGGACAGGGTACCTCCTACGAGCAGTACTTC; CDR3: CASSSTHGQGTSYEQYF
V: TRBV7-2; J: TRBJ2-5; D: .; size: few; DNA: TGTGCCAGCAGCTTTCCCGGGACGGTGGTCAAGGAGACCCAGTACTTC; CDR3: CASSFPGTVVKETQYF
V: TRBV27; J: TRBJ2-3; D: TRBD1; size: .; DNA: TGTGCCAGCAGTTTATCCTTGGGACAGGGGACAGATACGCAGTATTTT; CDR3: CASSLSLGQGTDTQYF
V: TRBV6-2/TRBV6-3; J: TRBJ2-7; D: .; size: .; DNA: TGTGCCAGCAGTGCAAGGTCGGGCGAGCAGTACTTC; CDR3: CASSARSGEQYF
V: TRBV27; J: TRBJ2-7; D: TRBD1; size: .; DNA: TGTGCCAGCAGTCGAAAGACAGGGGGCTTGGGGGAGCAGTACTTC; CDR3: CASSRKTGGLGEQYF
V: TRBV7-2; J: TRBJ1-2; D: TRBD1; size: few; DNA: TGTGCCAGCAGCTTAGCCGGGACAGTATATGGCTACACCTTC; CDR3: CASSLAGTVYGYTF
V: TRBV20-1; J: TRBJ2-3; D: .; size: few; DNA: TGCAGTGCCCACAGTGGTACGGGATGGGCGCAGTATTTT; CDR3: CSAHSGTGWAQYF
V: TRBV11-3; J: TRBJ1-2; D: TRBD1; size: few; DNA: TGTGCCAGCACCAGGACAGGGCGAGAGGGCTACACCTTC; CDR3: CASTRTGREGYTF
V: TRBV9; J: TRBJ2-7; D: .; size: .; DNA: TGTGCCAGCAGCGTAGGTCCGGGGCGGAACTACGAGCAGTACTTC; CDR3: CASSVGPGRNYEQYF
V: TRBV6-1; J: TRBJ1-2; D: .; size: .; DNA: TGTGCCAGCACCAAAGGACAGAAGAACTATGGCTACACCTTC; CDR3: CASTKGQKNYGYTF
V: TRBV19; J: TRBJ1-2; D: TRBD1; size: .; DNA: TGTGCCAGTAGTCCTAGTGGGGACAGGGGGACCTATGGCTACACCTTC; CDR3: CASSPSGDRGTYGYTF
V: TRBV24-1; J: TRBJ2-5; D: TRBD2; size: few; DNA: TGTGCCACCAGTGATTTGATAGCGGGGGGTACGGAGACCCAGTACTTC; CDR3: CATSDLIAGGTETQYF
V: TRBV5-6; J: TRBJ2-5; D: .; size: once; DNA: TGTGCCAGCAGCCGCCACAGAATACACCAAGAGACCCAGTACTTC; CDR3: CASSRHRIHQETQYF
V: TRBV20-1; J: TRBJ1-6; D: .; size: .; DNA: TGCAGTGCTAGAGACCCTTGGAGCGCACCCCTCCACTTT; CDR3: CSARDPWSAPLHF
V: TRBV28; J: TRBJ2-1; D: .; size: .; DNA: TGTGCCAGCAGGTCAACTAAGGTGGGAAACTACAATGAGCAGTTCTTC; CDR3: CASRSTKVGNYNEQFF
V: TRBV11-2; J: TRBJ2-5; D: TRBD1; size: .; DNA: TGTGCCAGCAGCTTCGGTCGGACAGGAGAGACCCAGTACTTC; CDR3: CASSFGRTGETQYF
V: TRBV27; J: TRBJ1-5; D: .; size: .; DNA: TGTGCCAGCAGTTTATCGGGCAATCAGCCCCAGCATTTT; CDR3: CASSLSGNQPQHF
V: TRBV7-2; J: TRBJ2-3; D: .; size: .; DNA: TGTGCCAGCAGCTTAGCTCTAGCTACAGATACGCAGTATTTT; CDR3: CASSLALATDTQYF
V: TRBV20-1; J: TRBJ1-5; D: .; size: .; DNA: TGCAGTGCTCCCCCCGGGGGATTGAATCAGCCCCAGCATTTT; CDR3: CSAPPGGLNQPQHF
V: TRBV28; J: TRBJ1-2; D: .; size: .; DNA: TGTGCCAGCAGGACCACGGGCAGCCTCTATGGCTACACCTTC; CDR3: CASRTTGSLYGYTF
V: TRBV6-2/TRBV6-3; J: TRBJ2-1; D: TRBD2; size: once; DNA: TGTGCCAGCAGACCCGGACTAGCGAGAGCCAATGAGCAGTTCTTC; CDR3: CASRPGLARANEQFF
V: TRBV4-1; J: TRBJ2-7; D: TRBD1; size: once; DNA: TGCGCCAGCAGCACCTGGGACAGGAGTTACGAGCAGTACTTC; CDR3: CASSTWDRSYEQYF
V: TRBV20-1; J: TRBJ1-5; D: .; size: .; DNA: TGCAGTGCTGGAGAAGGGTATAGCAATCAGTCCCAGCATTTT; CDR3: CSAGEGYSNQSQHF
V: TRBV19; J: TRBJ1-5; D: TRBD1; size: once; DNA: TGTGCCAGTAGGCTTTACAGGGGGAAGAGCAATCAGCCCCAGCATTTT; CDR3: CASRLYRGKSNQPQHF
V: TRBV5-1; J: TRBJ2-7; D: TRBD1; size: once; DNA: TGCGCCAGCAGCTTGGGGGACAGGGGACAGGGCGAGCAGTACTTC; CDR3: CASSLGDRGQGEQYF
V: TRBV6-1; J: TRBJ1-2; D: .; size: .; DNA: TGTGCCAGCAGTGCGGCGGGACTGCCTAACTATGGCTACACCTTC; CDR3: CASSAAGLPNYGYTF
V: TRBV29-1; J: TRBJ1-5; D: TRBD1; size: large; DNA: TGCAGCGCAACGTCAGACAGGGAACTGGGGTCCCAGCATTTT; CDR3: CSATSDRELGSQHF
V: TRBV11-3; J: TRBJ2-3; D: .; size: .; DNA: TGTGCCAGCAGCTTTCGTAGCGGACTCACAGATACGCAGTATTTT; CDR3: CASSFRSGLTDTQYF
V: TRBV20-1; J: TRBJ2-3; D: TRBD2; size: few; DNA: TGCAGTGCTGAGCGGGGGTCCCTCACAGATACGCAGTATTTT; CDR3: CSAERGSLTDTQYF
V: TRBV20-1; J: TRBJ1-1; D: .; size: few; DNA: TGCAGTGCTAGCCCAGTGATGGACACTGAAGCTTTCTTT; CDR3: CSASPVMDTEAFF
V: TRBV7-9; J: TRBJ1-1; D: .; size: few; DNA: TGTGCCAGCAGCCAAGGGGCCTCTGGGGACACTGAAGCTTTCTTT; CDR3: CASSQGASGDTEAFF
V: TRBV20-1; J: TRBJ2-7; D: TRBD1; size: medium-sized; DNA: TGCAGTGCTGGCACAGGGGTCTACGAGCAGTACTTC; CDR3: CSAGTGVYEQYF
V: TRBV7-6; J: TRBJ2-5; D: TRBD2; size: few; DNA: TGTGCCAGCAGCTCCCTAGCGGGAGCTAACCAAGAGACCCAGTACTTC; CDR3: CASSSLAGANQETQYF
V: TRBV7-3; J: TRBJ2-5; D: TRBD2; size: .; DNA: TGTGCCAGCAGCTCTAACCCGGGACTAGCGGGCGGAGAGACCCAGTACTTC; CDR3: CASSSNPGLAGGETQYF
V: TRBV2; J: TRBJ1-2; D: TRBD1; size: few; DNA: TGTGCCAGCTCAGTGACAGGGGCGGATGGCTACACCTTC; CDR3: CASSVTGADGYTF
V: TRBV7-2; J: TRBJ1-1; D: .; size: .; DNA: TGTGCCAGCAGCTTACCAGACAACAGGAGGTGGACTGAAGCTTTCTTT; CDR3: CASSLPDNRRWTEAFF
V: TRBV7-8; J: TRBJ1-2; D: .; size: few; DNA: TGTGCCAGCAGCTTTCAAGGGACGGAGATCTATGGCTACACCTTC; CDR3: CASSFQGTEIYGYTF
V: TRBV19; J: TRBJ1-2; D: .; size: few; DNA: TGTGCCAGTAGTATTCTAGGCGGGGACTATGGCTACACCTTC; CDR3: CASSILGGDYGYTF
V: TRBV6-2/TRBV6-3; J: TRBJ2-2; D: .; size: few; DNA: TGTGCCAGCGGTCGGGACCAGAACACCGGGGAGCTGTTTTTT; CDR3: CASGRDQNTGELFF
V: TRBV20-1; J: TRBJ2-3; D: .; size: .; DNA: TGCAGTGCTAGACCTCAGTCGGTCACAGATACGCAGTATTTT; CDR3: CSARPQSVTDTQYF
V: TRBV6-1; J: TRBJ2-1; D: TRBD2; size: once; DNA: TGTGCCAGCGGTGGCACCCCGGGACTAGCGGGAGGGGCCTACAATGAGCAGTTCTTC; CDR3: CASGGTPGLAGGAYNEQFF
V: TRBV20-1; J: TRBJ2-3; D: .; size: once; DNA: TGCAGTGCCCGTAGCGGAATGAGCACAGATACGCAGTATTTT; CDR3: CSARSGMSTDTQYF
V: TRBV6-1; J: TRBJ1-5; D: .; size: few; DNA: TGTGCCAGCAGTGAAAACCTTAGCAATCAGCCCCAGCATTTT; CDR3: CASSENLSNQPQHF
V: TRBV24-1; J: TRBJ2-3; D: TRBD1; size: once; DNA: TGTGCCACCAGTGCCAGACCGGGACAGGGGAGGGCCGCAGATACGCAGTATTTT; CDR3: CATSARPGQGRAADTQYF
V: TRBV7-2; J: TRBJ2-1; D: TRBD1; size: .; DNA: TGTGCCAGCAGCCGCGCCGGGACAGGGGAGTACAATGAGCAGTTCTTC; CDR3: CASSRAGTGEYNEQFF
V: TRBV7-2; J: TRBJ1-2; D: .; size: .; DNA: TGTGCCAGCAGCCTTGGACTCAAACCCTCCTATGGCTACACCTTC; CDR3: CASSLGLKPSYGYTF
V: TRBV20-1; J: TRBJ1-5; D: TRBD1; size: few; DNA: TGCAGTGCTAGTAACAGGGGGGAATATCAGCCCCAGCATTTT; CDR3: CSASNRGEYQPQHF
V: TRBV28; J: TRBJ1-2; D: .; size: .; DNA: TGTGCCAGCAGTTTGAGCTCTTATGGCTACACCTTC; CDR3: CASSLSSYGYTF
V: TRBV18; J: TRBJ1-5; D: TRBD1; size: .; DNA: TGTGCCAGCTCACCAGGGACAGGGGGCGGCGGCAATCAGCCCCAGCATTTT; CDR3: CASSPGTGGGGNQPQHF
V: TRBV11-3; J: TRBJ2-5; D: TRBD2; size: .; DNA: TGTGCCAGCAGCCCGAGCCTAGCGGGAGTTCAAGAGACCCAGTACTTC; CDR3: CASSPSLAGVQETQYF
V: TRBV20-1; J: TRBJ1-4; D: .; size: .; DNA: TGCAGTGCTAGAGAGGCTCGGGGGGACGGAAAACTGTTTTTT; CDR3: CSAREARGDGKLFF
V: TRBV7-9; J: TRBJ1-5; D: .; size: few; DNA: TGTGCCAGCAGCCCAACGGGGGCCAATCAGCCCCAGCATTTT; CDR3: CASSPTGANQPQHF
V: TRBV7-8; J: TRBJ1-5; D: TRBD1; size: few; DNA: TGTGCCAGCAGCTCCCGGGACAGCAGAAGGTATAGCAATCAGCCCCAGCATTTT; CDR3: CASSSRDSRRYSNQPQHF
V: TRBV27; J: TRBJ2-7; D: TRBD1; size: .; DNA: TGTGCCAGCAGTCCCAAAGGGAGACTGCAGGGGGAGTATGAGTACGAGCAGTACTTC; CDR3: CASSPKGRLQGEYEYEQYF
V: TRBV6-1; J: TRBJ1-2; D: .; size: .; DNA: TGTGCCAGCAATGAGGGCTTAACTGTTGGCTACACCTTC; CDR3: CASNEGLTVGYTF
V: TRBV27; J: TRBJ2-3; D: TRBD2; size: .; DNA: TGTGCCAGCAGTCCCCCGGGGAGGGTTACAGATACGCAGTATTTT; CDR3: CASSPPGRVTDTQYF
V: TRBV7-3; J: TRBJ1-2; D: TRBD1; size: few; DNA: TGTGCCAGCAGACCCGACAGGGTTGGGGGCTACACCTTC; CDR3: CASRPDRVGGYTF
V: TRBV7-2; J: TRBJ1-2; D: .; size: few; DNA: TGTGCCAGCAGCCCCCGCCCCCAAGGGGCCGGCTATGGCTACACCTTC; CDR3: CASSPRPQGAGYGYTF
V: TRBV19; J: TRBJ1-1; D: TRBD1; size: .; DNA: TGTGCCAGGATGACAGGGGTTGAGGACACTGAAGCTTTCTTT; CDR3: CARMTGVEDTEAFF